The clone carrying this T cell receptor (beta chain) was detected a few times. Its specificity is not known. This CDR3 has 15 amino acids. These data originate in a study of cytomegalovirus exposure and HLA in healthy donors. General study results and limits: It emerged from a later analysis that several of the most significant clusters appeared to be linked to common viral pathogens. A reported reduction in N-insertions relative to the roughly 640-donor mean was seen in an Asian-associated ancestry cluster in a later analysis. Sequencing probably produced one cluster of sequence variants that were highly shared.

60 Vbeta and 13 Jbeta primers were used in PCR. Original handling: A later analysis counted 80 million or so unique TCR beta chains, some 11 million shared. The assay was immunoSEQ multiplex PCR, and TCRdb's table has in-frame clones only and misses some. V and J calls and clone size are copied from that table; D and trimming were computed from the DNA. The table lists tens of thousands of clones, 67% of them singletons. The source material was PBMCs. This TCR derives from a woman aged 50 to 60 in good health and CMV-seropositive. The chain links TRBV21-1 to TRBJ2-1; the table assigns TRBD2, which was not confirmed against the DNA. TRBV21-1 is labeled a pseudogene. The CDR3 DNA sequence: TGTGCCAGCAGCAAAGCGGGGGGGTTGTACAATGAGCAGTTCTTC. Its translation is CASSKAGGLYNEQFF.